These 26 T cell receptor beta chains came from one sample sequenced in a study of T cell repertoires and HLA-DP antigens. Repertoires were generated with immunoSEQ multiplex PCR, while TCRdb's copy carries only in-frame clones and drops some. The sample contains about 110,000 clones, about 91% of which appear only once. Their specific antigens are unknown. The sample comprised CD4+ T cells from PBMCs. These receptors all stem from a woman under 30 in good health and CMV-seronegative.

This rearrangement joins TRBV19 to TRBJ1-3, with a possible D match to TRBD1 (5 bases). The germline V and J ends were trimmed by 7 bases and 4 bases, with 17 bases remaining between them. Looked up from germline, CDR1 is LNHDA and CDR2 is SQIVND (reference sequence). This CDR3 comprises 15 residues. CDR3 coding DNA: TGTGCCAGTAAGCCCGGCAGGGCGCCCGGAAACACCATATATTTT. This translates into CASKPGRAPGNTIYF.

The V gene is TRBV11-1, the J gene TRBJ2-1; 10 nucleotides match TRBD2. The germline CDR1 and CDR2 sequences are SGHAT and FQDESV (reference sequence). The CDR3 is 17 amino acids. V shed 0 bases and J 7 bases; nucleotides not matched to a gene: 9. The chain's CDR3 is CASSLAERGGWGNEQFF. CDR3 DNA sequence: TGTGCCAGCAGCTTAGCGGAGCGGGGGGGCTGGGGGAATGAGCAGTTCTTC.

J is TRBJ2-7 and V is TRBV18, with 8 positions matching TRBD1. The CDR3 consists of 15 residues. Germline CDR1 and CDR2: KGHSH and LQKENI. Trimming took 4 bases from V and 2 from J; bases not matched to a gene: 7. The CDR3 sequence is CASSLGTGAPYEQYF. The CDR3 DNA follows: TGTGCCAGCTCACTAGGGACAGGCGCCCCCTACGAGCAGTACTTC.

The chain joins TRBV5-1 to TRBJ2-3, with 9 bases fitting TRBD2. The germline gives CDR1 SGHRS, CDR2 YFSETQ. V shed 3 bases, J shed 3 bases, and the junction held 20 bases outside the gene matches. CDR3 size: 20 residues. Here the CDR3 reads CASSWKGKSPGLARTDTQYF. DNA for the CDR3: TGCGCCAGCAGCTGGAAGGGCAAAAGTCCGGGACTAGCCAGGACAGATACGCAGTATTTT.

The rearrangement uses TRBV10-3 and TRBJ2-2, with 14 bases identical to TRBD2. The CDR3 covers 16 residues. Germline V CDR1 and CDR2: ENHRY, SYGVKD. With 10 bases clipped from V and 6 bases from J, the junction kept 10 bases outside the gene matches. Here the CDR3 reads CATLRGTSGSSGELFF. The CDR3 DNA reads TGTGCCACCCTGAGAGGGACTAGCGGGAGTTCCGGGGAGCTGTTTTTT.

This clone was detected only a few times. The genes are TRBV11-2 and TRBJ1-3, with no clear D. V was cut by 4 bases and J by 0 bases, with 7 bases left in between. Germline lookup yields CDR1 SGHAT and CDR2 FQNNGV. The CDR3 has 14 residues. The CDR3 DNA reads as TGTGCCAGCAGCTCGCCAGACTCTGGAAACACCATATATTTT. Translating it yields CASSSPDSGNTIYF.

The J gene is TRBJ1-1, the V gene TRBV7-8; TRBD1 matches 9 bases. CDR3 length equals 12 residues. J gave up 8 bases and V 5 bases, and 3 bases lay outside the gene matches. From germline, CDR1 is SGHVS and CDR2 FQNEAQ. CDR3 amino acids: CASSPTGGEAFF. The CDR3 DNA follows: TGTGCCAGCAGCCCGACAGGGGGAGAAGCTTTCTTT. Full variable domain (outside the CDR3, taken from reference TRBV7-8 and TRBJ1-1): GAGVSQSPRYKVAKRGQDVALRCDPISGHVSLFWYQQALGQGPEFLTYFQNEAQLDKSGLPSDRFFAERPEGSVSTLKIQRTQQEDSAVYLCASSPTGGEAFFGQGTRLTVV.

The chain uses TRBV30 and TRBJ2-1; the D call may be TRBD1 or TRBD2 (6 bases each). The germline CDR1 and CDR2 sequences are GTSNPN and SVGIG (reference sequence). The CDR3 has 15 amino acids. The V end was cut by 3 bases, the J end by 0 bases, with 12 bases between. The DNA for the CDR3 is TGTGCCTGGAGGGGGGGCAGGAGCTCCTACAATGAGCAGTTCTTC. This gives the protein CAWRGGRSSYNEQFF.

The chain employs TRBV7-8 and TRBJ1-3; 8 bases align to TRBD1. The CDR3 has 15 residues. The J segment lost 0 bases and the V segment lost 5 bases, leaving 3 bases of the junction unmatched. Germline V gives CDR1 SGHVS, CDR2 FQNEAQ. CDR3 in amino acids: CASSRDRFSGNTIYF. CDR3 sequence (DNA): TGTGCCAGCAGCCGGGACAGGTTCTCTGGAAACACCATATATTTT.

The chain is built from TRBV5-4 and TRBJ2-7; possible D gene TRBD1, 6 bases. Germline values: CDR1 SGHNT, CDR2 YYREEE (reference sequence). The CDR3 length is 16 residues. V was pared by 4 bases and J by 2 bases, with 19 bases between. DNA for the CDR3: TGTGCCAGCAGCCTTAAACGCAGGGGAACACCCTACGAGCAGTACTTC. As protein: CASSLKRRGTPYEQYF.

The chain employs TRBV18 and TRBJ2-3; 11 positions agree with TRBD2. CDR3 size: 16 residues. Germline V gives CDR1 KGHSH, CDR2 LQKENI. Germline trimming cut 3 bases from V and 3 bases from J; bases unmatched to any gene: 5. The CDR3 region is CASSPMTSGATDTQYF. The CDR3 DNA reads TGTGCCAGCTCACCCATGACTAGCGGGGCGACAGATACGCAGTATTTT.

The rearrangement joins TRBV6-5 to TRBJ1-1; TRBD1 matches 11 bases. This CDR3 has 15 residues. V lost 2 bases and J lost 9; bases outside the gene matches: 8. Germline CDR1 reads MNHEY; CDR2 reads SVGAGI. The CDR3 reads CASSYLAGTGGKAFF. The CDR3 DNA follows: TGTGCCAGCAGTTACCTTGCCGGGACAGGGGGAAAAGCTTTCTTT.

V and J are TRBV19 and TRBJ1-4; D ambiguous. This CDR3 is 12 amino acids long. Germline V gene sequence: CDR1 LNHDA, CDR2 SQIVND (reference sequence). V lost 5 bases and J 7 bases, leaving 8 bases between the germline ends. CDR3 coding DNA: TGTGCCAGTAGTTTTATTCGTGAAAAACTGTTTTTT. Protein: CASSFIREKLFF. The entire variable domain, with the rest obtained from reference TRBV19 and TRBJ1-4, is as follows: DGGITQSPKYLFRKEGQNVTLSCEQNLNHDAMYWYRQDPGQGLRLIYYSQIVNDFQKGDIAEGYSVSREKKESFPLTVTSAQKNPTAFYLCASSFIREKLFFGSGTQLSVL.

The chain joins TRBV19 to TRBJ2-7, with 11 bases aligning to TRBD2. The CDR3 runs to 16 residues. With V trimmed by 4 bases and J by 3 bases, 8 bases remained unmatched. The germline V gene has CDR1 LNHDA and CDR2 SQIVND (reference sequence). The CDR3 nucleotides are TGTGCCAGTAGTAGGACTCCCGGGACTAGCGGCTACGAGCAGTACTTC. It yields the protein CASSRTPGTSGYEQYF.

The V and J genes are TRBV5-1 and TRBJ1-2, with a possible D match to TRBD1 (6 bases). The CDR3 spans 15 residues. Trimming removed 1 base at V and 4 bases at J, with 14 bases between. The V gene's germline CDR1 is SGHRS and CDR2 YFSETQ. CDR3 nucleotides: TGCGCCAGCAGCTTGCGGGCAGGGGAGAGCTATGGCTACACCTTC. It is translated as CASSLRAGESYGYTF.

The rearrangement joins TRBV28 to TRBJ1-1; 7 nucleotides line up with TRBD1. The CDR3 loop spans 14 amino acids. J lost 4 bases, V lost 4 bases, and 6 bases had no gene match. Germline V gene sequence: CDR1 MDHEN, CDR2 SYDVKM. In DNA form, the CDR3 reads TGTGCCAGCAGTTCCCAGGGGGGTGGCACTGAAGCTTTCTTT. It specifies CASSSQGGGTEAFF.

The rearrangement uses TRBV6-6 and TRBJ2-1; the D is unclear. CDR1 and CDR2 from the germline V gene are MNHNY and SVGAGI (reference sequence). The CDR3 runs to 15 residues. The V end lost 5 bases, the J end lost 0 bases, and 11 bases lay between the germline ends. The CDR3 coding sequence is TGTGCCAGCAGTCTACAGCCCTCCTCCTACAATGAGCAGTTCTTC. The encoded protein is CASSLQPSSYNEQFF.

This chain links TRBV7-8 with TRBJ1-2; tentative D call: TRBD1 (6 bases). Germline CDR1 and CDR2: SGHVS and FQNEAQ. V gave up 5 bases and J gave up 3 bases, with 10 bases separating them. The CDR3 is 13 amino acids. This CDR3 is CASSPRTDYGYTF. In DNA form, the CDR3 reads TGTGCCAGCAGCCCGAGGACAGACTATGGCTACACCTTC.

The chain has TRBV7-9 and TRBJ2-1; D is uncertain. The CDR3 spans 15 residues. CDR1 SEHNR and CDR2 FQNEAQ come from the germline V gene (reference sequence). The V gene lost 2 bases and the J gene lost 7 bases, with 15 bases spanning the gap. In DNA form, the CDR3 reads TGTGCCAGCAGCTTAACTCGGCCGAGCACGAATGAGCAGTTCTTC. This translates into CASSLTRPSTNEQFF.

This clone was seen once. This chain joins TRBV19 and TRBJ2-1; TRBD2 matches 13 bases. CDR1 and CDR2 from the germline V gene are LNHDA and SQIVND (reference sequence). The CDR3 is made up of 17 amino acids. V shed 3 bases, J shed 9 bases, and the junction held 11 bases outside the gene matches. CDR3 coding DNA: TGTGCCAGTAGTATGATCCGACTAGCGGGGGGTGGTGGTGAGCAGTTCTTC. This codes for CASSMIRLAGGGGEQFF.

To note about this clone: Here the CDR3 omits its conserved ending phenylalanine or tryptophan, so a read error is the likely source. The limits of the CDR3 on the DNA are not certain, so only TCRdb's listed CDR3 is given. This rearrangement joins TRBV2 to TRBJ2-4; TRBD1, the D gene given by the table, was not confirmed from the DNA. CDR1 and CDR2 from the germline V gene are SNHLY and FYNNEI. 11 amino acids form the CDR3, both terminal residues included. Here the CDR3 reads CASSVRDRRIS.

The V gene is TRBV19, the J gene TRBJ1-5; D remains unclear. This CDR3 comprises 13 residues. The V gene lost 6 bases and the J gene lost 4 bases, with 10 bases spanning the gap. Germline-derived CDR1 and CDR2 are LNHDA and SQIVND (reference sequence). The CDR3: CASRAQENQPQHF. The CDR3 region has the DNA TGTGCCAGTAGAGCCCAGGAAAATCAGCCCCAGCATTTT.

The chain combines TRBV30 with TRBJ2-1, with a possible D match to TRBD1 (6 bases). Germline CDR1 GTSNPN, CDR2 SVGIG (reference sequence). This CDR3 region has 14 residues. V dropped 4 bases and J dropped 5 bases, with 15 bases sitting between them. In nucleotides, the CDR3 is TGTGCCTGGAAGACAGGTCGAAGGAACAATGAGCAGTTCTTC. This gives the protein CAWKTGRRNNEQFF.

The gene calls are TRBV27 and TRBJ2-1; D may match TRBD1 or TRBD2 (6 bases each). V lost 2 bases to trimming and J lost 1 base, with 12 bases between them. This CDR3 is 16 amino acids long. From germline, CDR1 is MNHEY and CDR2 SMNVEV (reference sequence). CDR3 loop: CASSLVWRGSYNEQFF. The CDR3 region has the DNA TGTGCCAGCAGTTTAGTCTGGAGGGGGTCCTACAATGAGCAGTTCTTC.

This chain uses TRBV11-2 with TRBJ1-3; D uncertain. CDR3 length equals 15 residues. Germline assignment: CDR1 SGHAT and CDR2 FQNNGV. The V end was cut by 0 bases, the J end by 4 bases, with 10 bases between. CDR3 sequence reads: CASSLDPWEGNTIYF. The CDR3 nucleotides are TGTGCCAGCAGCTTAGACCCCTGGGAAGGAAACACCATATATTTT.

This chain joins TRBV11-2 and TRBJ1-6, with 7 bases matching TRBD1. Germline values: CDR1 SGHAT, CDR2 FQNNGV. V dropped 5 bases and J dropped 6; count of bases not matched to a gene: 10. The CDR3 sequence is 16 residues long. CDR3 sequence: CASSTMTGSSNSPLHF. DNA of the CDR3: TGTGCCAGCAGCACCATGACAGGGAGTAGTAATTCACCCCTCCACTTT.